This T cell receptor beta chain originates from a study of immune evolution from preneoplasia to lung adenocarcinoma. Regarding the study as a whole: Later-stage lesions appeared to have more T cells, more diversity, less clonality.

Nucleic acids came from premalignant or tumor cells enriched by macro-dissection. Of note for this clone: No antigen is known for it.

Clones were sequenced by immunoSEQ multiplex PCR, and TCRdb holds only the in-frame ones, with some missing. Seen here are a few thousand clones, under 80% observed once, and the top ten hold approximately 8%. The sequence derives from a person aged 70 to 85 with lung adenocarcinoma. Sequencing was done on a sample of FFPE minimally invasive lung adenocarcinoma tissue.

In DNA, the CDR3 is TGTGCCAGCAGCCCCCGAACAGGGGCCCCTTCCTACGAGCAGTACTTC. This encodes CASSPRTGAPSYEQYF. V is TRBV7-8 and J is TRBJ2-7; 7 bases line up with TRBD1. V was clipped by 5 bases and J by 1 base; unmatched bases: 11. Per the germline V gene, CDR1 is SGHVS and CDR2 is FQNEAQ. The length of the CDR3 is 16 residues.